The T cell receptor beta chain described here comes from a study of monozygotic twins with inflammatory bowel disease. On this clonotype: Its specificity is unknown.

Study-level findings and limits: Possibly because of limited power, concordant and discordant twins showed no difference in repertoire similarity. Patient repertoires may carry noise from differing immunosuppressive treatments.

Via template switching, UMIs carrying a 6-nucleotide sample barcode were introduced. TCRdb reanalyzed the 5' RACE reads, giving one entry per CDR3 protein sequence and no DNA. The specimen's table records about 170,000 distinct CDR3 sequences. There are 16 residues in the CDR3. Germline CDR1 is ENHRY and CDR2 is SYGVKD. The receptor was derived from a human donor with ulcerative colitis or Crohn's disease, or a healthy co-twin of an affected twin (not recorded which). The sample consisted of blood. The rearrangement uses TRBV10-3 and TRBJ2-7; absent DNA, TCRdb's TRBD2 call cannot be checked. This CDR3 reads CAISESAGGSKYEQYF.